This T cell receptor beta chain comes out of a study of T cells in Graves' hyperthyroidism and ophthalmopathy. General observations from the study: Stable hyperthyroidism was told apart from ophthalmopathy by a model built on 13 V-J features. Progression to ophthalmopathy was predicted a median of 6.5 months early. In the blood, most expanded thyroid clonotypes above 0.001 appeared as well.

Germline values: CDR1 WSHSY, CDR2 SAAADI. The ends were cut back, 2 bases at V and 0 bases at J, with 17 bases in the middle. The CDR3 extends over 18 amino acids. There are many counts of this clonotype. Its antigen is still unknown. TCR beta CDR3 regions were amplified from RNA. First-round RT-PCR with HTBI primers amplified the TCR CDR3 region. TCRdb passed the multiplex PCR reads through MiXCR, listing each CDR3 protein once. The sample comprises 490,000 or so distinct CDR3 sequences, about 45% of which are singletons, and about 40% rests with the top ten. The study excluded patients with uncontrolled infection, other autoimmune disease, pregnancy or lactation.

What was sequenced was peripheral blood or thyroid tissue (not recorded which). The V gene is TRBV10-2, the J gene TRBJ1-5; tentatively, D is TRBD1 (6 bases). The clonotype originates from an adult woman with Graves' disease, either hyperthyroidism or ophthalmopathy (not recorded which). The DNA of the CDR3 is TGCGCCAGCAGTGAGATTGGAGGGACAAAATATAGCAATCAGCCCCAGCATTTT. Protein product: CASSEIGGTKYSNQPQHF.